The 29 T cell receptor beta chains below all came from one sample that was sequenced in a study of blood T cell repertoires in COVID-19. Using immunoSEQ multiplex PCR, the repertoire was profiled, and TCRdb retains in-frame clones only, with some absent. The sample includes about 120,000 clones, 65% to 90% of them seen just once. Sequencing input: peripheral blood. These receptors were taken from a woman of 80 years or more with acute or convalescent COVID-19.

The genes are TRBV20-1 and TRBJ2-5; 9 positions agree with TRBD2. V lost 3 bases, J lost 4 bases, and 6 bases stayed unmatched. The CDR3 covers 14 residues. Germline loops: CDR1 DFQATT, CDR2 SNEGSKA (reference sequence). CDR3 in DNA: TGCAGTGCTAGTGCGACTAGCGGCGGAGAGACCCAGTACTTC. This codes for CSASATSGGETQYF.

CDR3 in DNA: TGTGCCAGCAGTCGACAGGGGGGAACCGGGGAGCTGTTTTTT. Amino acid sequence: CASSRQGGTGELFF. V is TRBV27 and J is TRBJ2-2; 9 bases map to TRBD1. Germline V gene lookup returns CDR1 MNHEY and CDR2 SMNVEV (reference sequence). The V gene end was trimmed by 5 bases and the J gene end by 5 bases; junction bases not matched to a gene: 3. The CDR3 spans 14 residues.

The chain joins TRBV2 to TRBJ1-5; D uncertain. V lost 8 bases, J lost 5 bases, and 13 bases lay in between. The CDR3 extends over 13 amino acids. Germline loops: CDR1 SNHLY, CDR2 FYNNEI. The CDR3 bases are TGTGCCAGCTCTCCGCCGGGATATCAGCCCCAGCATTTT. Translated: CASSPPGYQPQHF.

This chain joins TRBV2 and TRBJ2-7; TRBD1 matches at 9 bases. CDR1 and CDR2 (germline): SNHLY, FYNNEI. There are 13 residues in the CDR3. V dropped 6 bases and J dropped 7; count of bases not matched to a gene: 7. This CDR3 is CASSRDRAKEQYF. CDR3 sequence (DNA): TGTGCCAGCAGCCGGGACAGGGCGAAGGAGCAGTACTTC.

The chain links TRBV5-1 to TRBJ2-4; D is undetermined. Trimming took off 2 bases at V and 7 bases at J, with 16 bases between the two ends. The CDR3 extends over 15 amino acids. Looked up from germline, CDR1 is SGHRS and CDR2 is YFSETQ. CDR3: CASSFGPEFGNIQYF. The CDR3 nucleotides are TGCGCCAGCAGCTTTGGGCCCGAATTTGGCAACATTCAGTACTTC.

This clone has more than one count but fewer than ten. This sequence joins TRBV28 and TRBJ2-5, with 13 bases identical to TRBD2. CDR1 MDHEN and CDR2 SYDVKM come from the germline V gene. This CDR3 has 16 residues. V shed 4 bases and J 5 bases; nucleotides not matched to a gene: 7. The DNA of the CDR3 is TGTGCCAGCAGTTCTAGGACTAGCGGGGGTTCGGAGACCCAGTACTTC. It specifies CASSSRTSGGSETQYF.

The DNA of the CDR3 is TGTGCCAGCAGTTACGATAGGGGGGGACGGGAGCAGTACTTC. Protein sequence: CASSYDRGGREQYF. The chain recombines TRBV6-5 with TRBJ2-7; the D gene is possibly TRBD2 (7 bases). Germline V gene lookup returns CDR1 MNHEY and CDR2 SVGAGI. V was trimmed by 2 bases and J by 7 bases, leaving 15 bases between them. The CDR3 loop spans 14 amino acids.

The chain is built from TRBV4-1 and TRBJ1-5; D is perhaps TRBD1 (6 bases). This CDR3 has 15 amino acids. Trimming pared 2 bases from V and 6 bases from J, leaving 14 bases between. Germline V gene data show CDR1 as MGHRA and CDR2 as YSYEKL. CDR3 in amino acids: CASSQRQVMAQPQHF. CDR3 DNA sequence: TGCGCCAGCAGCCAACGACAGGTAATGGCTCAGCCCCAGCATTTT.

There are a few counts of this clone. This rearrangement joins TRBV4-2 to TRBJ1-2; a weak D match, TRBD1 (5 bases). V lost 1 base to trimming and J lost 7 bases, with 13 bases between them. Per germline, CDR1 LGHNA and CDR2 YNFKEQ. The CDR3 sequence is 14 residues long. The CDR3 spells CASSQVGGDRGYTF. CDR3 nucleotides: TGTGCCAGCAGCCAAGTAGGCGGGGACCGTGGCTACACCTTC.

The chain recombines TRBV24-1 with TRBJ2-2; possible D gene TRBD1, 5 bases. The V and J ends lost 3 bases and 1 base respectively, with 8 bases between them. There are 15 residues in the CDR3. From germline, CDR1 is KGHDR and CDR2 SFDVKD. CDR3: CATSDGHRNTGELFF. The CDR3 coding sequence is TGTGCCACCAGTGATGGACACAGGAACACCGGGGAGCTGTTTTTT.

The chain employs TRBV14 and TRBJ1-2; 8 bases are a match to TRBD1. Germline V lookup: CDR1 SGHDN, CDR2 FVKESK. J lost 8 bases, V lost 1 base, and 6 bases had no gene match. The CDR3 runs 14 residues. The CDR3 nucleotides are TGTGCCAGCAGCCAAGGACAGGGGTACGGCGGCTACACCTTC. It specifies CASSQGQGYGGYTF.

This chain joins TRBV11-3 and TRBJ2-1, with 11 bases identical to TRBD2. The J segment lost 6 bases and the V segment lost 5 bases, leaving 9 bases of the junction unmatched. The CDR3 runs to 16 residues. Germline CDR1 SGHNT, CDR2 YENEEA. CDR3 sequence (DNA): TGTGCCAGCAGCGCAGGCCTAGCGGGGGGACTCAATGAGCAGTTCTTC. Its protein product is CASSAGLAGGLNEQFF.

A single count supports this clone. The V and J genes are TRBV4-3 and TRBJ2-3, with 7 bases fitting TRBD2. The CDR3 length is 15 residues. Looked up from germline, CDR1 is LGHNA and CDR2 is YSLEER. After removal of 3 bases from V and 5 bases from J, the junction contained 8 bases not matched to a gene. The CDR3 protein is CASSQAPGGGDTQYF. The CDR3 DNA sequence: TGCGCCAGCAGCCAGGCCCCGGGGGGTGGAGATACGCAGTATTTT.

The chain links TRBV28 to TRBJ1-1; D is possibly TRBD1 (6 bases). Germline V gene lookup returns CDR1 MDHEN and CDR2 SYDVKM. Trimming stripped 7 bases from V and 10 bases from J, with 16 bases between. The CDR3 consists of 12 residues. Here the CDR3 DNA reads TGTGCCAGCAACCCTAGGGGGTACGGAGCTTTCTTT. This encodes CASNPRGYGAFF.

Here the CDR3 DNA reads TGCGCCAGCAGCTTCTCCCCCGGGACAAACACTGAAGCTTTCTTT. Protein product: CASSFSPGTNTEAFF. This rearrangement joins TRBV5-1 to TRBJ1-1; a weak D match, TRBD1 (6 bases). The CDR3 length is 15 residues. V was clipped by 2 bases and J by 2 bases, with 13 bases between them. The germline gives CDR1 SGHRS, CDR2 YFSETQ.

V gene TRBV15 combines with J gene TRBJ2-2; a possible D gene is TRBD2 (7 bases). The germline CDR1 and CDR2 sequences are LNHNV and YYDKDF (reference sequence). The CDR3 length is 14 residues. V shed 5 bases and J shed 6 bases, with 13 bases lying between them. CDR3 nucleotides: TGTGCCACCAGCTTTGGGGGGGGCCCCGGGGAGCTGTTTTTT. Translation: CATSFGGGPGELFF. Full variable domain (rest looked up from reference TRBV15 and TRBJ2-2): DAMVIQNPRYQVTQFGKPVTLSCSQTLNHNVMYWYQQKSSQAPKLLFHYYDKDFNNEADTPDNFQSRRPNTSFCFLDIRSPGLGDTAMYLCATSFGGGPGELFFGEGSRLTVL.

The rearrangement uses TRBV10-3 and TRBJ2-2; D perhaps matches TRBD1 (6 bases). Trimming cost V 5 bases and J 1 base, with 8 bases left between them. Germline V lookup: CDR1 ENHRY, CDR2 SYGVKD. The CDR3 consists of 14 residues. The CDR3 spells CAISRGGNTGELFF. Written as DNA, the CDR3 is TGTGCCATCAGTCGAGGGGGGAACACCGGGGAGCTGTTTTTT.

This chain uses TRBV18 with TRBJ2-2; unclear D gene. The CDR3 loop spans 13 amino acids. V was trimmed by 3 bases and J by 0 bases, leaving 2 bases between them. CDR1 is KGHSH, CDR2 LQKENI, per germline. The CDR3 DNA reads TGTGCCAGCTCACCCTCGAACACCGGGGAGCTGTTTTTT. As protein: CASSPSNTGELFF.

The chain carries TRBV7-2 and TRBJ2-7, with D tentatively TRBD1 (5 bases). With 1 base removed from V and 3 bases from J, the gap between germline ends came to 13 bases. Germline V gives CDR1 SGHTA, CDR2 FQGNSA. The CDR3 has 15 amino acids. The CDR3 region has the DNA TGTGCCAGCAGCTTAGTAGTTAGGGGTCGCTACGAGCAGTACTTC. This translates into CASSLVVRGRYEQYF.

V gene TRBV7-8 combines with J gene TRBJ1-2; D is perhaps TRBD1 (6 bases). The CDR3 consists of 15 residues. The ends were cut back, 5 bases at V and 0 bases at J, with 13 bases in the middle. The germline V gene has CDR1 SGHVS and CDR2 FQNEAQ. The CDR3 spells CASSRTGSANYGYTF. CDR3 coding DNA: TGTGCCAGCAGCCGAACAGGGTCAGCTAACTATGGCTACACCTTC. The entire variable domain, with the rest obtained from reference TRBV7-8 and TRBJ1-2, is as follows: GAGVSQSPRYKVAKRGQDVALRCDPISGHVSLFWYQQALGQGPEFLTYFQNEAQLDKSGLPSDRFFAERPEGSVSTLKIQRTQQEDSAVYLCASSRTGSANYGYTFGSGTRLTVV.

The chain joins TRBV7-2 to TRBJ1-2; D might be TRBD1 (5 bases). The CDR3 length is 17 residues. The germline V gene has CDR1 SGHTA and CDR2 FQGNSA. The V end was cut by 5 bases, the J end by 0 bases, with 19 bases between. CDR3 loop: CASSPPLGQGSNYGYTF. The CDR3 DNA follows: TGTGCCAGCAGCCCTCCCCTCGGGCAGGGCTCTAACTATGGCTACACCTTC.

The rearrangement uses TRBV28 and TRBJ2-5; 8 positions match TRBD1. CDR1 is MDHEN and CDR2 is SYDVKM in the germline V gene. V was clipped by 8 bases and J by 3 bases; unmatched bases: 2. This CDR3 contains 12 residues. The CDR3 coding sequence is TGTGCCAGCCGGACAGGGAAAGAGACCCAGTACTTC. It specifies CASRTGKETQYF.

The rearrangement joins TRBV6-5 to TRBJ2-5; D possibly corresponds to TRBD1 (6 bases). CDR1 is MNHEY and CDR2 is SVGAGI in the germline V gene. V dropped 6 bases and J dropped 7 bases, with 18 bases sitting between them. This CDR3 is built from 14 residues. CDR3 DNA sequence: TGTGCCAGCAGGCCCAGGGGCGCCGGAGGGACCCAGTACTTC. Translated, it gives CASRPRGAGGTQYF.

This chain links TRBV2 with TRBJ1-2; 7 positions match TRBD1. The germline V gene has CDR1 SNHLY and CDR2 FYNNEI. This CDR3 contains 16 residues. V lost 6 bases and J lost 0; bases outside the gene matches: 10. Here the CDR3 DNA reads TGTGCCAGCAGGGCCACAGGGGCCTTAGCTAACTATGGCTACACCTTC. The encoded protein is CASRATGALANYGYTF.

The chain has TRBV2 and TRBJ1-4; a possible D gene is TRBD1 (6 bases). The CDR3 consists of 14 residues. Per the germline V gene, CDR1 is SNHLY and CDR2 is FYNNEI. Trimming shortened V by 1 base and J by 7 bases, and 10 bases separated the two germline ends. CDR3 bases: TGTGCCAGCAGTGAAGAAGGGGGGGGTGAAAAACTGTTTTTT. This gives the protein CASSEEGGGEKLFF.

The chain employs TRBV19 and TRBJ1-1; unclear D gene. V shed 6 bases and J shed 5 bases, with 13 bases lying between them. Germline values: CDR1 LNHDA, CDR2 SQIVND (reference sequence). There are 13 residues in the CDR3. CDR3 sequence reads: CASRRGLGTEAFF. The CDR3 DNA sequence: TGTGCCAGTAGACGAGGGTTGGGTACTGAAGCTTTCTTT. The full variable domain, with the rest looked up from reference TRBV19 and TRBJ1-1, is DGGITQSPKYLFRKEGQNVTLSCEQNLNHDAMYWYRQDPGQGLRLIYYSQIVNDFQKGDIAEGYSVSREKKESFPLTVTSAQKNPTAFYLCASRRGLGTEAFFGQGTRLTVV.

In its sample, this clone was seen a few times. The chain couples TRBV4-1 to TRBJ2-7, with D hard to call. The CDR3 is made up of 13 amino acids. CDR1 and CDR2 (germline): MGHRA, YSYEKL. With 0 bases removed from V and 3 bases from J, the gap between germline ends came to 6 bases. The CDR3 nucleotides are TGCGCCAGCAGCCAAGAGGAGTTCTACGAGCAGTACGTC. Its translation: CASSQEEFYEQYV.

To note about this clone: This may arise from a read error, as a much more abundant clone is one base away. The gene calls are TRBV2 and TRBJ1-1; D possibly corresponds to TRBD1 (6 bases). V shed 6 bases and J shed 1 base, with 9 bases lying between them. Germline V gives CDR1 SNHLY, CDR2 FYNNEI. The CDR3 runs to 13 residues. The DNA for the CDR3 is TGTGCCAGCAGCGAACAGGGGAACACTGAAGCTTTCTTT. Its translation is CASSEQGNTEAFF.

The rearrangement uses TRBV19 and TRBJ1-6; 8 bases map to TRBD1. Germline V lookup: CDR1 LNHDA, CDR2 SQIVND (reference sequence). V gave up 6 bases and J gave up 9 bases; unmatched junction bases: 10. The CDR3 is 15 residues long. The CDR3 nucleotides read TGTGCCAGTAGGGTACCGGGACAGGAAGGTTCACCCCTCCACTTT. It specifies CASRVPGQEGSPLHF. Full variable domain (outside the CDR3, taken from reference TRBV19 and TRBJ1-6): DGGITQSPKYLFRKEGQNVTLSCEQNLNHDAMYWYRQDPGQGLRLIYYSQIVNDFQKGDIAEGYSVSREKKESFPLTVTSAQKNPTAFYLCASRVPGQEGSPLHFGNGTRLTVT.